One and the same sample provided the 14 T cell receptor beta chains below, sequenced in a study of regulatory T cells in long-lasting Graves disease. CDR3 regions were amplified by Arm-PCR using iRepertoire HTBI primers to build TCR beta libraries. A single record per CDR3 protein comes from TCRdb applying MiXCR to the multiplex PCR reads. The sample records 320,000 or so distinct CDR3 sequences, 18% being singletons. Specified time point: newly diagnosed GD, antithyroid drugs for less than 3 months. PBMC RNA was the source of the TCR library. Sample: peripheral blood mononuclear cells (PBMCs), taken at new diagnosis, from a patient treated with antithyroid drugs. Receptor source: a female donor with Graves disease.

In this sample, this clonotype turned up a few times. The chain has TRBV28 and TRBJ2-6; 8 bases are a match to TRBD1. V shed 6 bases and J 4 bases; nucleotides not matched to a gene: 11. The germline gives CDR1 MDHEN, CDR2 SYDVKM. This CDR3 is built from 17 residues. The CDR3: CASSRISGGAGANVLTF. CDR3 coding DNA: TGTGCCAGCAGCCGCATTTCAGGGGGCGCCGGGGCCAACGTCCTGACTTTC.

This chain connects TRBV19 to TRBJ2-1, with 11 bases aligning to TRBD2. The CDR3 runs 15 residues. Trimming cost V 4 bases and J 7 bases; bases outside gene matches: 6. Per the germline V gene, CDR1 is LNHDA and CDR2 is SQIVND (reference sequence). The CDR3 sequence is CASSTGLAETNEQFF. As DNA, the CDR3 is TGTGCCAGTAGTACGGGACTAGCGGAAACGAATGAGCAGTTCTTC.

A remark on this clonotype: A much bigger clone sits one base away, suggesting this may be a read error. The chain is built from TRBV3-1 and TRBJ1-2; D ambiguous. CDR3 length equals 15 residues. V was cut by 6 bases and J by 1 base, with 15 bases left in between. CDR1 and CDR2 from the germline V gene are LGHDT and YNNKEL (reference sequence). CDR3 in DNA: TGTGCCAGCAGTCCTCAGAGGGCTTTTAACTATGGCTACACCTTC. Translation gives CASSPQRAFNYGYTF.

This clonotype has ten or more counts. Compared with germline, one end of the junction differs, possibly owing to a read error. This chain uses TRBV7-9 with TRBJ2-1, with TRBD2 matching over 7 bases. Germline-derived CDR1 and CDR2 are SEHNR and FQNEAQ (reference sequence). The CDR3 sequence is 16 residues long. CDR3 sequence: CASSVAAGVSYNEQFF. CDR3 bases: TGTGCCAGCAGCGTAGCGGCGGGAGTGTCCTACAATGAGCAGTTCTTC.

Notes on this clonotype: Given a far larger clone just one base away, this is likely a sequencing read error. The chain is built from TRBV6-1 and TRBJ2-7; TRBD2 aligns across 10 bases. The CDR3 is 12 amino acids. Germline V CDR1 and CDR2: MNHNS, SASEGT. CDR3 sequence: CASRTSGYGQYF. The CDR3 DNA reads TGTGCCAGCCGGACTAGCGGTTACGGGCAGTACTTC.

This clonotype was seen ten or more times. The V and J genes are TRBV11-3 and TRBJ2-3; 12 nucleotides line up with TRBD2. The J segment lost 3 bases and the V segment lost 5 bases, leaving 6 bases of the junction unmatched. CDR3 size: 16 residues. Germline lookup yields CDR1 SGHNT and CDR2 YENEEA. CDR3 region: CASSVAGTSGTDTQYF. In DNA, the CDR3 is TGTGCCAGCAGCGTGGCCGGGACTAGCGGGACAGATACGCAGTATTTT.

The CDR3: CASRPSGPSTYEQYF. The CDR3, as DNA: TGTGCCAGCAGACCGTCGGGGCCTTCGACCTACGAGCAGTACTTC. V gene TRBV7-2 combines with J gene TRBJ2-7; possibly TRBD1 or TRBD2 for D (5 bases each). Germline CDR1 and CDR2: SGHTA and FQGNSA. Trimming pared 6 bases from V and 2 bases from J, leaving 17 bases between. The length of the CDR3 is 15 residues. Full variable domain (remainder filled in from reference TRBV7-2 and TRBJ2-7): GAGVSQSPSNKVTEKGKDVELRCDPISGHTALYWYRQSLGQGLEFLIYFQGNSAPDKSGLPSDRFSAERTGGSVSTLTIQRTQQEDSAVYLCASRPSGPSTYEQYFGPGTRLTVT.

In this sample, this clonotype turned up many times. V and J are TRBV27 and TRBJ2-3, with a tentative D call TRBD1 (6 bases). The CDR3 has 13 residues. Deletions cut 3 bases from V and 4 bases from J, with 8 bases between. Germline CDR1 MNHEY, CDR2 SMNVEV (reference sequence). As DNA, the CDR3 is TGTGCCAGCAGTTTTACAGGGCCAGATACGCAGTATTTT. It specifies CASSFTGPDTQYF.

A remark on this clonotype: The missing conserved phenylalanine or tryptophan at the end of this CDR3 makes a read error likely. No DNA is shown, since the ends of the CDR3 on it are uncertain; the CDR3 is the one TCRdb lists. The rearrangement joins TRBV14 to TRBJ1-6. In germline, CDR1 is SGHDN, CDR2 FVKESK. A total of 11 residues make up the CDR3, ends included. This CDR3 reads CASNKGSPRHV.

This clonotype was found many times. The chain carries TRBV3-1 and TRBJ1-1, with no clear D. V lost 4 bases and J lost 1, with 10 bases in between. CDR1 is LGHDT and CDR2 is YNNKEL in the germline V gene (reference sequence). This CDR3 has 14 amino acids. The CDR3, as DNA: TGTGCCAGCAGCCTATCGTACGGGAACACTGAAGCTTTCTTT. Protein: CASSLSYGNTEAFF.

The chain combines TRBV20-1 with TRBJ2-7, with TRBD1 identical over 7 bases. Germline V lookup: CDR1 DFQATT, CDR2 SNEGSKA (reference sequence). This CDR3 has 11 amino acids. V was clipped by 4 bases and J by 5 bases; unmatched bases: 2. This chain's CDR3 is CSATTGNEQYF. In DNA, the CDR3 is TGCAGTGCTACGACAGGGAACGAGCAGTACTTC.

This clonotype came up many times. The gene calls are TRBV14 and TRBJ2-1, with D perhaps TRBD1 (6 bases). In germline, CDR1 is SGHDN, CDR2 FVKESK. This CDR3 has 13 residues. V lost 4 bases to trimming and J lost 6 bases, with 10 bases between them. CDR3 sequence (DNA): TGTGCCAGCAGCCTTGAGGGGGTCAATGAGCAGTTCTTC. It encodes CASSLEGVNEQFF.

This clonotype appeared many times. V usage is TRBV12-3 or TRBV12-4 and J usage is TRBJ2-4; D not resolved. The CDR3 is 17 residues long. The V gene lost 2 bases and the J gene lost 1 base, with 15 bases spanning the gap. CDR3 in amino acids: CASSLNVDVGAKNIQYF. In nucleotides, the CDR3 is TGTGCCAGCAGTTTAAATGTGGATGTTGGGGCCAAAAACATTCAGTACTTC.

This clonotype was recorded a few times. The V call is TRBV14, the J call TRBJ1-5; the D gene is possibly TRBD1 (6 bases). This CDR3 is 18 amino acids long. The V gene lost 6 bases and the J gene lost 0 bases, with 21 bases spanning the gap. Germline V gene data show CDR1 as SGHDN and CDR2 as FVKESK. CDR3 bases: TGTGCCAGCAGGGGGGCTCACGGCTTACAGTATAGCAATCAGCCCCAGCATTTT. Its translation is CASRGAHGLQYSNQPQHF.